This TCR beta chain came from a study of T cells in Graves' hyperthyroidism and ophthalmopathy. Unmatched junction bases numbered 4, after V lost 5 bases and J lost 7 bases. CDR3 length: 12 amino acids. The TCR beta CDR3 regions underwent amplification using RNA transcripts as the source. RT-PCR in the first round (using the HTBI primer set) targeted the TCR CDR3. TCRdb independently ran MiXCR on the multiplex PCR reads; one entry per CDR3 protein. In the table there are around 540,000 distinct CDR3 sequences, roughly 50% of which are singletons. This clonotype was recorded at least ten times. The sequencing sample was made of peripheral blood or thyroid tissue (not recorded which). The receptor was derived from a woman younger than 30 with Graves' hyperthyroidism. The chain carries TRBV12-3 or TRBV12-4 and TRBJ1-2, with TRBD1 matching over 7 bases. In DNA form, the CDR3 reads TGTGCCAGCAGTCCCGACAGGGCTGGCTACACCTTC. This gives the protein CASSPDRAGYTF.